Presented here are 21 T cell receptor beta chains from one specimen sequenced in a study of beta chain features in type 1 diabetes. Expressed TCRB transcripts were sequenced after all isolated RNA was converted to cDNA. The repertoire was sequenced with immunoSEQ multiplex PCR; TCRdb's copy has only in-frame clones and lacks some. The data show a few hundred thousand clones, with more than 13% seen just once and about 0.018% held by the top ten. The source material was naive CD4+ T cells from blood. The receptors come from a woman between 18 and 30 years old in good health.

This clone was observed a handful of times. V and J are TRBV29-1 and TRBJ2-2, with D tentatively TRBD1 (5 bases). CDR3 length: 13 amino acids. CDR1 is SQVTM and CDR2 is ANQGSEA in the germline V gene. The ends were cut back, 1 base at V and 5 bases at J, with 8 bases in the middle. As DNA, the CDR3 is TGCAGCGTTGAAGGGCAGGGAACCGGGGAGCTGTTTTTT. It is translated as CSVEGQGTGELFF.

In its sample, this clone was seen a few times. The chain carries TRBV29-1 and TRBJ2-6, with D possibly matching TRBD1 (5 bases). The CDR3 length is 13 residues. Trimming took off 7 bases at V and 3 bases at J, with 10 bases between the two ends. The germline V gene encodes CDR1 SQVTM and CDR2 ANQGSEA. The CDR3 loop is CSDQGIGANVLTF. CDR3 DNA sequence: TGCAGCGACCAGGGAATTGGGGCCAACGTCCTGACTTTC. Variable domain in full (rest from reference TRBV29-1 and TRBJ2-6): SAVISQKPSRDICQRGTSLTIQCQVDSQVTMMFWYRQQPGQSLTLIATANQGSEATYESGFVIDKFPISRPNLTFSTLTVSNMSPEDSSIYLCSDQGIGANVLTFGAGSRLTVL.

The CDR3 protein is CASSLVQGADRDTQYF. The CDR3 DNA sequence: TGTGCCAGCAGCTTAGTACAGGGGGCGGATAGAGATACGCAGTATTTT. The chain joins TRBV11-2 to TRBJ2-3, with 9 bases that match TRBD1. After removal of 1 base from V and 5 bases from J, the junction contained 7 bases not matched to a gene. The CDR3 totals 16 residues. Looked up from germline, CDR1 is SGHAT and CDR2 is FQNNGV.

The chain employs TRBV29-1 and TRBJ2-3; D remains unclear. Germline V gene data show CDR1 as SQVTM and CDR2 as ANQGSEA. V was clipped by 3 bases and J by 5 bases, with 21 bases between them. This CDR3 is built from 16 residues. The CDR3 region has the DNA TGCAGCGTTGAGCCCCCGCAGGTTGGGCCGGTAGATACGCAGTATTTT. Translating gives CSVEPPQVGPVDTQYF.

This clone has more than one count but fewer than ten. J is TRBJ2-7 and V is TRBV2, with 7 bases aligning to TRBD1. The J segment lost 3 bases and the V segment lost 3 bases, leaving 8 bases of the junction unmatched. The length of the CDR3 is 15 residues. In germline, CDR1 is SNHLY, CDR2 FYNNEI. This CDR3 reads CASSDRRGRGYEQYF. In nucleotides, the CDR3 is TGTGCCAGCAGTGACCGCAGGGGGAGAGGCTACGAGCAGTACTTC.

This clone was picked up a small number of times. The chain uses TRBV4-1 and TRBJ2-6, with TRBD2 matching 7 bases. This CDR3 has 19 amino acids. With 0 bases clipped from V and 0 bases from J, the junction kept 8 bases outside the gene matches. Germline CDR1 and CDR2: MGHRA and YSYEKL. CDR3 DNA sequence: TGCGCCAGCAGCCAAGAGGGGCTAGCGGTTAACTCTGGGGCCAACGTCCTGACTTTC. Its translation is CASSQEGLAVNSGANVLTF.

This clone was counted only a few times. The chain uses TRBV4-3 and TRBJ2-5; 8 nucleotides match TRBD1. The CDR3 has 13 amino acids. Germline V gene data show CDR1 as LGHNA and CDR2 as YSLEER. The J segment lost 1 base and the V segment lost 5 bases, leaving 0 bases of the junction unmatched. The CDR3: CASSGQGQETQYF. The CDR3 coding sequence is TGCGCCAGCAGCGGACAGGGCCAAGAGACCCAGTACTTC.

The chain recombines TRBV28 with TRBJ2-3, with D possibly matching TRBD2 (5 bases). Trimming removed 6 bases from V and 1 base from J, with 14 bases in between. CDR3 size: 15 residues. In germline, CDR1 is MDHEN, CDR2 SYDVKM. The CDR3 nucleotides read TGTGCCAGCAGCTACCCCGGGGTGGGCACAGATACGCAGTATTTT. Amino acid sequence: CASSYPGVGTDTQYF.

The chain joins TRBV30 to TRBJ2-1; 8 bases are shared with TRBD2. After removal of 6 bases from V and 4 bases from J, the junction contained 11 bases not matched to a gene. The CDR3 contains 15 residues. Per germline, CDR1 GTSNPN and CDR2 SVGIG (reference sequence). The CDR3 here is CACSDTGTRYNEQFF. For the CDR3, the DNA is TGTGCCTGCTCAGATACCGGGACTAGATACAATGAGCAGTTCTTC.

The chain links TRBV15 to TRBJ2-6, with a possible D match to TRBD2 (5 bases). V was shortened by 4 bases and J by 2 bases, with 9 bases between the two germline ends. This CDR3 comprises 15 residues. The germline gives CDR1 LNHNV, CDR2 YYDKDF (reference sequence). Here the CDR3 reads CATSTGNPGANVLTF. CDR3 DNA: TGTGCCACCAGCACCGGGAACCCTGGGGCCAACGTCCTGACTTTC.

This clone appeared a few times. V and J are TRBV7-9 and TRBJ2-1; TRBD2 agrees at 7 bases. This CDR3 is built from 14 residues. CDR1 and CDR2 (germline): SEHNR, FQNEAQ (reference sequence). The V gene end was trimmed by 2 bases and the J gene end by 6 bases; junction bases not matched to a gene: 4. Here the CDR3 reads CASSLRLAANEQFF. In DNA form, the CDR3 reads TGTGCCAGCAGCTTACGGCTAGCGGCCAATGAGCAGTTCTTC.

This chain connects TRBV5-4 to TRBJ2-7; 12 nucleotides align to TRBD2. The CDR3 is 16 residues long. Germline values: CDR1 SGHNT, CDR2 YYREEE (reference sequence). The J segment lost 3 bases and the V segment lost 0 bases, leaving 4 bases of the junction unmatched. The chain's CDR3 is CASSLGLAGVRYEQYF. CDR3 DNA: TGTGCCAGCAGCTTGGGACTAGCGGGAGTTCGCTACGAGCAGTACTTC.

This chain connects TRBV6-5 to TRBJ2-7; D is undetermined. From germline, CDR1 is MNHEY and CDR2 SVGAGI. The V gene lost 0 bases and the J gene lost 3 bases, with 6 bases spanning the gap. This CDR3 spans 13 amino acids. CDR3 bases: TGTGCCAGCAGTTACTCTTTTAACTACGAGCAGTACTTC. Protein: CASSYSFNYEQYF.

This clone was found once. The CDR3 spells CAAIAGGPPDTQYF. The CDR3 DNA is TGTGCCGCAATAGCGGGAGGGCCCCCAGATACGCAGTATTTT. The gene calls are TRBV28 and TRBJ2-3; 11 bases line up with TRBD2. The germline CDR1 and CDR2 sequences are MDHEN and SYDVKM. The CDR3 is made up of 14 amino acids. J lost 4 bases, V lost 11 bases, and 8 bases had no gene match.

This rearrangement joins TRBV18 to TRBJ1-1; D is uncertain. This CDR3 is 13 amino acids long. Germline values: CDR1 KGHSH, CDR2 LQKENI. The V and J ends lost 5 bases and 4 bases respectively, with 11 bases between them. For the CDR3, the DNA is TGTGCCAGCTCAGGATCCGGGAGCACTGAAGCTTTCTTT. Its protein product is CASSGSGSTEAFF.

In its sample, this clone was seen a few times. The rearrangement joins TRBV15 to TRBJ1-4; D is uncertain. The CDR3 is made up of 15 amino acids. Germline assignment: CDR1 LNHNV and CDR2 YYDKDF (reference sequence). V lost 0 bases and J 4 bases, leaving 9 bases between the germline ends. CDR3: CATSRDPRINEKLFF. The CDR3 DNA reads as TGTGCCACCAGCAGAGATCCGCGGATTAATGAAAAACTGTTTTTT.

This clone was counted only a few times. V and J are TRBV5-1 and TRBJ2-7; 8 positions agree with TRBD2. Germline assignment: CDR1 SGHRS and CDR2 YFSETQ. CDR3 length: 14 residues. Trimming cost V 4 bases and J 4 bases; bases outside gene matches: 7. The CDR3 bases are TGCGCCAGCAGCCCGGACGGGAGGGGATACGAGCAGTACTTC. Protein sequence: CASSPDGRGYEQYF. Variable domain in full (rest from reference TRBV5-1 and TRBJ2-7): KAGVTQTPRYLIKTRGQQVTLSCSPISGHRSVSWYQQTPGQGLQFLFEYFSETQRNKGNFPGRFSGRQFSNSRSEMNVSTLELGDSALYLCASSPDGRGYEQYFGPGTRLTVT.

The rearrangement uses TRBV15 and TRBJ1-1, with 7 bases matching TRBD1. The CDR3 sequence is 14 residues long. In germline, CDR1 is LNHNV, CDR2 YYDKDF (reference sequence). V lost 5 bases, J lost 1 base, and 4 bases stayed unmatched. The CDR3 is CATSPRTGNTEAFF. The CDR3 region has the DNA TGTGCCACCAGCCCCAGGACAGGGAACACTGAAGCTTTCTTT. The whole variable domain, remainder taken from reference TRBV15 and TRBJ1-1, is DAMVIQNPRYQVTQFGKPVTLSCSQTLNHNVMYWYQQKSSQAPKLLFHYYDKDFNNEADTPDNFQSRRPNTSFCFLDIRSPGLGDTAMYLCATSPRTGNTEAFFGQGTRLTVV.

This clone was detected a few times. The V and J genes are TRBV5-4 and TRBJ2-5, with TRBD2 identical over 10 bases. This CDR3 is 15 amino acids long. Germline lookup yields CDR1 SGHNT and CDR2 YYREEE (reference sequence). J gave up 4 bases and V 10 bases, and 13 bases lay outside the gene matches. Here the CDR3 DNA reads TGTGCCGATCTCCGGGCTAGCGGGAGTGGAGAGACCCAGTACTTC. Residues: CADLRASGSGETQYF.

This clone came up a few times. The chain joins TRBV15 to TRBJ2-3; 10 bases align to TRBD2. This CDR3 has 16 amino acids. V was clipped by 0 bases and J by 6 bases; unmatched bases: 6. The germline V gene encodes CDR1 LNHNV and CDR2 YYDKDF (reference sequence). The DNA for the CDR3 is TGTGCCACCAGCAGAGAAAGCGGGAGGGTATCGGATACGCAGTATTTT. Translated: CATSRESGRVSDTQYF. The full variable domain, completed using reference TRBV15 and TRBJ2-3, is DAMVIQNPRYQVTQFGKPVTLSCSQTLNHNVMYWYQQKSSQAPKLLFHYYDKDFNNEADTPDNFQSRRPNTSFCFLDIRSPGLGDTAMYLCATSRESGRVSDTQYFGPGTRLTVL.

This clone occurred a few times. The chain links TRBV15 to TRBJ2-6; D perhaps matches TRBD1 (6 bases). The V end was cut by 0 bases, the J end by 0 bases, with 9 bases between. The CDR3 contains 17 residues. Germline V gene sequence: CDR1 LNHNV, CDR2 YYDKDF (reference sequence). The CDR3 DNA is TGTGCCACCAGCAGAGATGGACAGAGCTCTGGGGCCAACGTCCTGACTTTC. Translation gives CATSRDGQSSGANVLTF. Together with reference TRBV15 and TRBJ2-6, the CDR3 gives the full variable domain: DAMVIQNPRYQVTQFGKPVTLSCSQTLNHNVMYWYQQKSSQAPKLLFHYYDKDFNNEADTPDNFQSRRPNTSFCFLDIRSPGLGDTAMYLCATSRDGQSSGANVLTFGAGSRLTVL.